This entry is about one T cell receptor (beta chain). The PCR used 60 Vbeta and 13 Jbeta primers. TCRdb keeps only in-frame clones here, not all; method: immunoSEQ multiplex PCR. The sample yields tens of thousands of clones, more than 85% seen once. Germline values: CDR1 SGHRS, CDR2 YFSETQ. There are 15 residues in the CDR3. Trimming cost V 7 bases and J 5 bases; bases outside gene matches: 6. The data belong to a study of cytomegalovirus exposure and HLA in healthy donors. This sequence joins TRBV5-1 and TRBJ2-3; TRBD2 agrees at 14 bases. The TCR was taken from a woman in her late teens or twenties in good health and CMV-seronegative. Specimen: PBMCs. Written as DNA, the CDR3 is TGCGCCAGCGGGACTAGCGGGAGCGTCATAGATACGCAGTATTTT. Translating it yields CASGTSGSVIDTQYF.